The T cell receptor beta chain under discussion was sequenced for a study of shared clonotypes between healthy human individuals. CD45RO-negative, CCR7-selected cells formed the naive CD8 fraction, which excluded terminally differentiated effector memory CD45RA+ cells. Method: immunoSEQ multiplex PCR; TCRdb's copy keeps in-frame clones and lacks some. The sample records millions of clones, about 93% being singletons. The CDR3 spans 23 residues. The source material was naive CD8+ T cells from PBMCs. The chain recombines TRBV21-1 with TRBJ2-2; TRBD2 is the table's D call, not checked against the DNA. TRBV21-1 is a documented pseudogene. The origin of this receptor is a man between 18 and 29 years old in good health. Some clones in this sample may be carry-over from other donors' samples. CDR3 bases: TGTGCCAGCAGCAACCGATTTCCGGGACTAGCGGGAGATGGGGCCCCCTACACCGGGGAGCTGTTTTTT. Its translation is CASSNRFPGLAGDGAPYTGELFF.